The clone carrying this T cell receptor beta chain occurred many times. No antigen is known for it. Stated time point: newly diagnosed GD, antithyroid drugs for less than 3 months. Construction of the TCR library relied on RNA isolated from PBMCs. American Thyroid Association guidelines served as the basis for diagnosing Graves' disease. V shed 2 bases and J shed 8 bases, with 4 bases lying between them. The CDR3 is 11 amino acids. The germline V gene has CDR1 LGHDT and CDR2 YNNKEL (reference sequence). The data belong to a study of regulatory T cells in long-lasting Graves disease. General study findings and limits: Limited samples may have lowered accuracy.

Arm-PCR of CDR3 regions and iRepertoire HTBI primers were the basis on which TCR beta libraries were built. TCRdb fed the multiplex PCR reads into MiXCR, producing one record per CDR3 protein. The table lists roughly 610,000 distinct CDR3 sequences, 15% to 20% of them singletons. The sample was also linked to a second study, of T cells in Graves' hyperthyroidism and ophthalmopathy. According to that study: Clinicians diagnosed patients from clinical symptoms, serum thyroxine and TRAb, thyroid ultrasound and orbital computed tomography. In the first-round RT-PCR of the TCR CDR3, the HTBI primer set was used.

The chain recombines TRBV3-1 with TRBJ2-1, with D uncertain. The TCR comes from a woman under 40 with Graves disease. Sample: peripheral blood mononuclear cells (PBMCs), taken at new diagnosis, from a patient treated with antithyroid drugs. The CDR3 coding sequence is TGTGCCAGCAGCCAAAGGCATGAGCAGTTCTTC. As protein: CASSQRHEQFF.